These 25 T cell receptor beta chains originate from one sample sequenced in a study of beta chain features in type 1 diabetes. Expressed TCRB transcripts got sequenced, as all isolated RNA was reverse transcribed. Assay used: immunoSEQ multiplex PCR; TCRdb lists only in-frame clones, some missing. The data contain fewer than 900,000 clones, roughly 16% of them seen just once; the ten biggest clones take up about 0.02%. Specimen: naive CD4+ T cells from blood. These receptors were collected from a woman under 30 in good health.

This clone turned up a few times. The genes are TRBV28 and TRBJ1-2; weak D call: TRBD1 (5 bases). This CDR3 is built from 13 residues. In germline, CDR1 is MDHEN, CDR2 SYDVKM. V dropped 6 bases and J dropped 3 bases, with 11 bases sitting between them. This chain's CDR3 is CASSQRGYYGYTF. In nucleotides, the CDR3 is TGTGCCAGCAGCCAACGGGGGTACTATGGCTACACCTTC.

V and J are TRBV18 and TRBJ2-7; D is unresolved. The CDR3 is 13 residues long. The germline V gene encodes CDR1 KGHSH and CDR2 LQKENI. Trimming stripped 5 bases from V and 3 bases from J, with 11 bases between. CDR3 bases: TGTGCCAGCTCAAGTCAGGATGGCTACGAGCAGTACTTC. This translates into CASSSQDGYEQYF.

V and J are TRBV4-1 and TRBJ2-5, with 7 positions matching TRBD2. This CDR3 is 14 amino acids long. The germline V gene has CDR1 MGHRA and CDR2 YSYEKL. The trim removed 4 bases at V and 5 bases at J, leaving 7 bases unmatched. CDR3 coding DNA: TGCGCCAGCAGCCCCCTCTGGGGAGGGGAGACCCAGTACTTC. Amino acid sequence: CASSPLWGGETQYF.

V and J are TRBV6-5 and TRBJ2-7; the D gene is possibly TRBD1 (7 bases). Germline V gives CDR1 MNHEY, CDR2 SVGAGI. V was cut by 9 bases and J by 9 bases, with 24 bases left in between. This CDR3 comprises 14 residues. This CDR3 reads CASLRGTEHKGQYF. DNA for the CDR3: TGTGCCAGTCTACGCGGGACAGAGCATAAAGGGCAGTACTTC.

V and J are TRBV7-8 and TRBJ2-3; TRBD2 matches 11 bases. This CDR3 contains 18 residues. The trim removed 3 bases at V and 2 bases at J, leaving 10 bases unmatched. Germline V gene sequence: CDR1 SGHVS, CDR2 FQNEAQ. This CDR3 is CASSLRVAGGTFTDTQYF. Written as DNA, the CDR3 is TGTGCCAGCAGCTTGCGGGTAGCGGGAGGGACATTCACAGATACGCAGTATTTT.

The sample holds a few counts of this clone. CDR3 in amino acids: CATSRGSSGSSTDTQYF. In nucleotides, the CDR3 is TGTGCCACCAGCAGAGGTAGTAGCGGATCTAGCACAGATACGCAGTATTTT. This chain connects TRBV15 to TRBJ2-3; D is perhaps TRBD2 (6 bases). CDR1 and CDR2 from the germline V gene are LNHNV and YYDKDF (reference sequence). The CDR3 has 17 residues. The V and J ends lost 1 base and 0 bases respectively, with 14 bases between them.

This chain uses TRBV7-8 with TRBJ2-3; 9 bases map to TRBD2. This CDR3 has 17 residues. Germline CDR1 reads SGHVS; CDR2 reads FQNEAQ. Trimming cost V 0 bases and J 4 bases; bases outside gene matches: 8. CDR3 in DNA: TGTGCCAGCAGCTTAGCGCAGGGCGGGAGGGGTTCAGATACGCAGTATTTT. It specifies CASSLAQGGRGSDTQYF.

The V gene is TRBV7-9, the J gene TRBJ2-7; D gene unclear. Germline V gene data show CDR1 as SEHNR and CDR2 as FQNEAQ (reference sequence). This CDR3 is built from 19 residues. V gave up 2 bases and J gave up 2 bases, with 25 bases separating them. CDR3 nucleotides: TGTGCCAGCAGCTTAACCCCCTCGGCGATTGGGTCGCGACCCTACGAGCAGTACTTC. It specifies CASSLTPSAIGSRPYEQYF.

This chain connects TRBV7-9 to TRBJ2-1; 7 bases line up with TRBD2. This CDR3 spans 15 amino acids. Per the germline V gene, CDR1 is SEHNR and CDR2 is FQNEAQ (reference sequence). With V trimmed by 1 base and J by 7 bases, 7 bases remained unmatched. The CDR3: CASSLVPAGVNEQFF. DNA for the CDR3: TGTGCCAGCAGCTTAGTGCCGGCGGGAGTGAATGAGCAGTTCTTC.

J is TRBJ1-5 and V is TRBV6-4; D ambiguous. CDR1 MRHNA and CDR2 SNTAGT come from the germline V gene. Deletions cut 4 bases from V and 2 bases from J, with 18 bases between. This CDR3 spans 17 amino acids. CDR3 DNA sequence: TGTGCCAGCAGTGGGCCGGGCCGACCTAGGTGCAATCAGCCCCAGCATTTT. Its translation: CASSGPGRPRCNQPQHF.

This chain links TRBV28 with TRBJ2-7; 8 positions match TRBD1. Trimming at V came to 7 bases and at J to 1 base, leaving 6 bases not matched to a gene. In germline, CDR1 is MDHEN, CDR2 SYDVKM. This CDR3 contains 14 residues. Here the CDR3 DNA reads TGTGCCAGCAAGCAGGGGGCCCCGTCCTACGAGCAGTACTTC. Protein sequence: CASKQGAPSYEQYF. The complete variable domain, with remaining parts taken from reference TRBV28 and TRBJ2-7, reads DVKVTQSSRYLVKRTGEKVFLECVQDMDHENMFWYRQDPGLGLRLIYFSYDVKMKEKGDIPEGYSVSREKKERFSLILESASTNQTSMYLCASKQGAPSYEQYFGPGTRLTVT.

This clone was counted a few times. CDR3 in amino acids: CASSLVLSYNEQFF. The CDR3 nucleotides are TGTGCCAGCAGCTTAGTTTTATCCTACAATGAGCAGTTCTTC. The chain carries TRBV7-2 and TRBJ2-1; D is unresolved. The CDR3 is made up of 14 amino acids. CDR1 is SGHTA and CDR2 is FQGNSA in the germline V gene. Deletions cut 1 base from V and 1 base from J, with 5 bases between. The variable domain in full, completed from reference TRBV7-2 and TRBJ2-1, reads GAGVSQSPSNKVTEKGKDVELRCDPISGHTALYWYRQSLGQGLEFLIYFQGNSAPDKSGLPSDRFSAERTGGSVSTLTIQRTQQEDSAVYLCASSLVLSYNEQFFGPGTRLTVL.

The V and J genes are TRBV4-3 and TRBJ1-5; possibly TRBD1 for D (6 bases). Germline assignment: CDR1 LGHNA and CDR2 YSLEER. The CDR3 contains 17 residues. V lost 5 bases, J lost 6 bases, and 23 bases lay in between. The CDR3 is CASSVPLGLQGSQPQHF. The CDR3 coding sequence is TGCGCCAGCAGCGTCCCTCTAGGTCTACAGGGAAGTCAGCCCCAGCATTTT.

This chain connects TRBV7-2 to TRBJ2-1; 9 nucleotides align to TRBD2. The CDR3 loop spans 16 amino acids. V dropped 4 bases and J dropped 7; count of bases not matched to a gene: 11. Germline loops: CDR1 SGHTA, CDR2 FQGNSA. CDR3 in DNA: TGTGCCAGCAGCTGGCGCGGCGGGAGGGCCAGGAATGAGCAGTTCTTC. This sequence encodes CASSWRGGRARNEQFF.

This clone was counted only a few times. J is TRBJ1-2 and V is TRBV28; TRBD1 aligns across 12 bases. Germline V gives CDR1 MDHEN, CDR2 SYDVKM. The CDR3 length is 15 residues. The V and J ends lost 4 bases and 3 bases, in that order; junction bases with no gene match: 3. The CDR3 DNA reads TGTGCCAGCAGTTCGGGGACAGGGGGCTACTATGGCTACACCTTC. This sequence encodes CASSSGTGGYYGYTF.

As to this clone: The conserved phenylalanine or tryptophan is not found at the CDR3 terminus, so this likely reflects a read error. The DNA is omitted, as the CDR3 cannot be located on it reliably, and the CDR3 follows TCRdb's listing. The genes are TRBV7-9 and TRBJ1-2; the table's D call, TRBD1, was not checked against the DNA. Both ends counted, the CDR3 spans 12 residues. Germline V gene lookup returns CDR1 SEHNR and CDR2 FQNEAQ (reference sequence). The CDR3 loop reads CASSPGQGKTRV.

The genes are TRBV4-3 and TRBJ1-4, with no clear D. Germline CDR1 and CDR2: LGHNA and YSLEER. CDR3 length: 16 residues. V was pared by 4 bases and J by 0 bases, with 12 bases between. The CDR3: CASSLALGATNEKLFF. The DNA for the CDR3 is TGCGCCAGCAGCCTCGCGCTCGGAGCAACTAATGAAAAACTGTTTTTT.

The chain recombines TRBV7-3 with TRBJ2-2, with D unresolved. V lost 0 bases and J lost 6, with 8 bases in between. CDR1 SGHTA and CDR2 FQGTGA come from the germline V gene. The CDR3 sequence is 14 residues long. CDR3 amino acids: CASSLTPGAGELFF. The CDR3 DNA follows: TGTGCCAGCAGCTTAACCCCTGGAGCCGGGGAGCTGTTTTTT.

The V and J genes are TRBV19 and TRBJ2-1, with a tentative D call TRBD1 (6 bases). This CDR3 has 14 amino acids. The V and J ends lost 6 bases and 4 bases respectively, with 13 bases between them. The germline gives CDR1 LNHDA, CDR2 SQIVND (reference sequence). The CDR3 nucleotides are TGTGCCAGTAGCAAATTCGACAGGTACAATGAGCAGTTCTTC. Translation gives CASSKFDRYNEQFF.

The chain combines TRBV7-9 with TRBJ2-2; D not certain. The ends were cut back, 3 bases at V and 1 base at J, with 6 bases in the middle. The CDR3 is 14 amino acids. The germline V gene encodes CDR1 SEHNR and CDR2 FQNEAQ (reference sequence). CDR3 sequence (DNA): TGTGCCAGCAGCTTCACCCGGAACACCGGGGAGCTGTTTTTT. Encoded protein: CASSFTRNTGELFF.

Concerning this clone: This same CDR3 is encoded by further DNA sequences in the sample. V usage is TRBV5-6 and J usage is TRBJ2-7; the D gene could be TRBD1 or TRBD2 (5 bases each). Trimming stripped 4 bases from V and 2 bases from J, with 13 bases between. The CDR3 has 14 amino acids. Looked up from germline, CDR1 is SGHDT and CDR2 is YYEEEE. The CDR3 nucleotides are TGTGCCAGCAGCGCCGGGACGGTGACCTACGAGCAGTACTTC. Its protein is CASSAGTVTYEQYF. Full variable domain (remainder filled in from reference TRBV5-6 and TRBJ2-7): DAGVTQSPTHLIKTRGQQVTLRCSPKSGHDTVSWYQQALGQGPQFIFQYYEEEERQRGNFPDRFSGHQFPNYSSELNVNALLLGDSALYLCASSAGTVTYEQYFGPGTRLTVT.

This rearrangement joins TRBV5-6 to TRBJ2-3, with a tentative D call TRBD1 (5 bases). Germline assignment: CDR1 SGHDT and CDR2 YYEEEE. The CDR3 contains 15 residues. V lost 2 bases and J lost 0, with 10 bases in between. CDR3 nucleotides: TGTGCCAGCAGCTTAAGACAGCTTAGCACAGATACGCAGTATTTT. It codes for CASSLRQLSTDTQYF. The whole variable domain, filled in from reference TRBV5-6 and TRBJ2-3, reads DAGVTQSPTHLIKTRGQQVTLRCSPKSGHDTVSWYQQALGQGPQFIFQYYEEEERQRGNFPDRFSGHQFPNYSSELNVNALLLGDSALYLCASSLRQLSTDTQYFGPGTRLTVL.

The CDR3 DNA reads TGCGCCAGCAGCCAAGATCGGTCTAGGGACAGGGTGGTTGGCTACACCTTC. This translates into CASSQDRSRDRVVGYTF. The chain combines TRBV4-3 with TRBJ1-2; the match to TRBD1 covers 9 bases. The ends lost 0 bases at V and 7 bases at J; junction bases unmatched: 12. Germline V gene lookup returns CDR1 LGHNA and CDR2 YSLEER. This CDR3 contains 17 residues.

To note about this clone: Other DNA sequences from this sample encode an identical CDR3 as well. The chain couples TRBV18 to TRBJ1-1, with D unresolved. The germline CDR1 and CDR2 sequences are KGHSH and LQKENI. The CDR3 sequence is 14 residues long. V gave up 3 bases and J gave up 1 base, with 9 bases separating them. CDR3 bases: TGTGCCAGCTCACCGAATGGCCGGAACACTGAAGCTTTCTTT. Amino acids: CASSPNGRNTEAFF.

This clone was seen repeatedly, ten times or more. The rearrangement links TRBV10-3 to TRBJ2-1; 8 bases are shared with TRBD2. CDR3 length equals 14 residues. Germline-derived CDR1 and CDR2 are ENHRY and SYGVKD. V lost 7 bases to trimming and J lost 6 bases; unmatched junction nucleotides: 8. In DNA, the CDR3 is TGTGCCATCACTAGATCGGGAGGGGTCAATGAGCAGTTCTTC. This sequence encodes CAITRSGGVNEQFF.